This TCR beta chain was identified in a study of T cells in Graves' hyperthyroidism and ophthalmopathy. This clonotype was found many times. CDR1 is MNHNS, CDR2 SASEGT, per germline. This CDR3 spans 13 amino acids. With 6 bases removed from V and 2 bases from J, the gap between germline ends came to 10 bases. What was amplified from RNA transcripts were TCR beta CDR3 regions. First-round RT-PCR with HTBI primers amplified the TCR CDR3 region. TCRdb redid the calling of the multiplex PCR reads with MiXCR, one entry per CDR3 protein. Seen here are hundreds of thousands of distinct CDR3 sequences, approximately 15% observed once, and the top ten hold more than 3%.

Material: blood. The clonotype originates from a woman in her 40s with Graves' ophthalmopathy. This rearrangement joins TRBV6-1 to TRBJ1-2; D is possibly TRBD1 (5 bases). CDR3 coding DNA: TGTGCCAGCAGGAAGACAGTCAACTATGGCTACACCTTC. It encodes CASRKTVNYGYTF.